This TCR beta chain emerged from a study of Ad26.COV2.S vaccination and SARS-CoV-2 variants. Study-wide results and caveats: A substantial breadth of spike-specific CD8+ and CD4+ T cell responses after vaccination has been reported.

Data came from immunoSEQ multiplex PCR; TCRdb stores just in-frame clones and leaves some out. Altogether roughly 410,000 clones are present, 83% being singletons, with the ten largest covering about 7.4%. CDR1 and CDR2 (germline): SGHDN, FVKESK. V lost 0 bases, J lost 5 bases, and 7 bases lay in between. The CDR3 covers 14 residues. With regard to this clone: Antigen specificity is unknown.

The treatment here: approximately 18 received Ad26.COV2.S at low or high dose, single or two shots; a few received placebo; per-sample allocation not given. Samples were taken on day 63 after the first vaccine or placebo injection. The sample was peripheral blood, taken in a trial of Ad26.COV2.S vaccine versus placebo. The chain is built from TRBV14 and TRBJ2-2; D gene ambiguous. The sequence was obtained from a person between 18 and 59 years old who received the Ad26.COV2.S COVID-19 vaccine or a placebo. Written as DNA, the CDR3 is TGTGCCAGCAGCCAAGACCCCGAGACCGGGGAGCTGTTTTTT. It specifies CASSQDPETGELFF.